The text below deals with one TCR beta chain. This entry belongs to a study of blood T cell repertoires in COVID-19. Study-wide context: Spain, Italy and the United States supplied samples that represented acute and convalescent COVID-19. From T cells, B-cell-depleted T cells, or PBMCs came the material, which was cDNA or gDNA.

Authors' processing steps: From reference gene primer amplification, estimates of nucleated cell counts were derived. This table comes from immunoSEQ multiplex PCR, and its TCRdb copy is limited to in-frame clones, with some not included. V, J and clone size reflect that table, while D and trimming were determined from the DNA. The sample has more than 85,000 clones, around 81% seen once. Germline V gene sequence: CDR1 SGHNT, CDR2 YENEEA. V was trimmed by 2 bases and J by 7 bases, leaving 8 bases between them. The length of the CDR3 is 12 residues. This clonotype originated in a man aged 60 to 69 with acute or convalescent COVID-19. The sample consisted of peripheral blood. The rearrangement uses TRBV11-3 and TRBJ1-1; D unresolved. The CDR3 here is CASSLSGREAFF. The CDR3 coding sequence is TGTGCCAGCAGCTTATCCGGTCGTGAAGCTTTCTTT.